This TCR beta chain was identified during a study of Graves' ophthalmopathy and Graves' hyperthyroidism. Study-wide results and limits: Ophthalmopathy versus stable hyperthyroidism: 13-signature model gave 85% to 90% sensitivity, 81.08% specificity.

V was cut by 1 base and J by 0 bases, with 13 bases left in between. The CDR3 is 16 amino acids. Germline assignment: CDR1 SGHTA and CDR2 FQGNSA. This clonotype was found many times. The antigen remains unidentified. RNA transcripts yielded amplified TCR beta CDR3 regions. First-round RT-PCR with HTBI primers preceded a second-round multiplex PCR. In TCRdb, the multiplex PCR reads were re-called with MiXCR into one record per CDR3 protein. The table shows some 1.1 million distinct CDR3 sequences, with 36% occurring only once. Material: peripheral blood or thyroid tissue (not recorded which). The chain uses TRBV7-2 and TRBJ2-7; TRBD1 might be the D (6 bases). The TCR was taken from an adult man with Graves' hyperthyroidism. The CDR3 sequence is CASSLEGQILSYEQYF. The CDR3 DNA sequence: TGTGCCAGCAGCTTAGAGGGACAAATACTCTCCTACGAGCAGTACTTC.